This T cell receptor beta chain was documented in a study of blood T cell repertoires in COVID-19. For the study at large: Sites in the United States, Italy and Spain provided acute and convalescent COVID-19 samples.

Measured with immunoSEQ multiplex PCR; TCRdb has only the in-frame clones, and not every one. Found here are more than 450,000 clones, about 90% of them singletons; the top ten hold under 0.85%. This clone was counted a single time. This specimen includes other DNA sequences encoding the same CDR3. Cohorts were assigned according to the clinical history that participants reported. The origin of this receptor is a woman aged 18-29 years who had recovered from COVID-19. Sequenced sample: PBMCs or T cells enriched from blood (not recorded which).

The CDR3 sequence is CASSLGQGNEKLFF. CDR3 sequence (DNA): TGCGCCAGCAGCTTGGGACAGGGGAATGAAAAACTGTTTTTT. J is TRBJ1-4 and V is TRBV5-1; 8 bases map to TRBD1. Germline assignment: CDR1 SGHRS and CDR2 YFSETQ. The CDR3 sequence is 14 residues long. Trimming removed 0 bases from V and 5 bases from J; junction bases left unmatched: 0.